The present T cell receptor (beta chain) was sequenced within a study of regulatory T cells in long-lasting Graves disease. The time point is: newly diagnosed GD, antithyroid drugs for less than 3 months. Researchers made the TCR library from RNA that was extracted from PBMCs. Graves' disease diagnosis used American Thyroid Association guidelines. It was an endocrinology department in Xi'an, China, that provided the patients. This clonotype was seen a few times. As yet, its antigen is unknown. The junction and the germline gene differ at one end; a read error may be behind it. Findings of the study overall: Persistent disease exhibited a predilection for TRBV28, TRBJ1-2 and TRBJ2-5. Clonotypes that were public and shared totalled 2,741 in persistent patients versus 966 in new patients.

According to the study, TCR beta libraries were built with iRepertoire HTBI primers and CDR3-region Arm-PCR. TCRdb re-called the multiplex PCR reads with MiXCR, one entry per CDR3 protein. The sample holds about 220,000 distinct CDR3 sequences; roughly 19% are singletons and the top ten take approximately 12%. The CDR3 extends over 14 amino acids. Germline-derived CDR1 and CDR2 are ENHRY and SYGVKD. These data were also reused for a study on T cells in Graves' hyperthyroidism and ophthalmopathy.

The V gene is TRBV10-3, the J gene TRBJ2-7; perhaps TRBD2 as D (5 bases). This sequence originates from a woman aged 25 to 45 with Graves disease. The input for sequencing was peripheral blood mononuclear cells (PBMCs), taken at new diagnosis, from a patient treated with antithyroid drugs. The CDR3 sequence is CASSPGVAMGEQYF. The CDR3 DNA reads as TGTGCCAGCAGTCCCGGGGTGGCGATGGGCGAGCAGTACTTC.